This T cell receptor (beta chain) originates from a study of technical replicates of blood from a few donors. The germline V gene has CDR1 MRHNA and CDR2 SNTAGT. Trimming took 4 bases from V and 3 from J, leaving 16 bases between them. This CDR3 contains 15 residues. Some clones are missing from TCRdb's copy, which holds only in-frame ones; the method was immunoSEQ multiplex PCR. Among around 97,000 clones listed, over 85% were seen once. This chain links TRBV6-4 with TRBJ2-7; D is unresolved. The sequence came from a human donor in good health. The sequenced sample was T cells isolated from PBMCs. The CDR3 nucleotides are TGTGCCAGCAGTGCTAAGAGAAAACGCCTCTACGAGCAGTACTTC. Amino acid sequence: CASSAKRKRLYEQYF.